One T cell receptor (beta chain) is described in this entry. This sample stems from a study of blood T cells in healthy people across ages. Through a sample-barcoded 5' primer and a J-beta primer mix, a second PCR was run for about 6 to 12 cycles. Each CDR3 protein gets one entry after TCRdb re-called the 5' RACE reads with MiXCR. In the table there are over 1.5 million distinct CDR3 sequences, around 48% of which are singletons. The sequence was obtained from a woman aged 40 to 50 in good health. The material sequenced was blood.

CDR3 sequence: CTSSSQGPLSYNEQFF. CDR3 nucleotide sequence: TGTACCAGCAGCTCACAGGGACCTCTGTCCTACAATGAGCAGTTCTTC. V is TRBV7-2 and J is TRBJ2-1, with a tentative D call TRBD1 (6 bases). The V gene lost 4 bases and the J gene lost 1 base, with 14 bases spanning the gap. Germline V gives CDR1 SGHTA, CDR2 FQGNSA. This CDR3 spans 16 amino acids.